A selection of T cell receptor beta chains follows, all from one sample in a study of blood T cell repertoires in COVID-19. Method: immunoSEQ multiplex PCR; TCRdb's copy keeps in-frame clones and lacks some. The sample has roughly 130,000 clones, 80% to 90% seen once. The material sequenced was peripheral blood. The receptors derive from a woman aged 55-69 years with acute or convalescent COVID-19. Each CDR3 is given with its conserved first and last residue. A D gene is named only where the DNA matches it firmly. Only some rows state a clone size, as once, few, many or a class for expanded clones.

DNA	CDR3	size	V	J	D	length
TGTGCCAGTCTGCCGGGAGGGTATAATTCACCCCTCCACTTT	CASLPGGYNSPLHF	NA	TRBV19	TRBJ1-6	NA	14
TGTGCCAGCGGCGGGGCTGACGATGAAAAACTGTTTTTT	CASGGADDEKLFF	NA	TRBV7-9	TRBJ1-4	NA	13
TGTGCCAGCAGTTACGGGCAGGTTTTCATGAACACTGAAGCTTTCTTT	CASSYGQVFMNTEAFF	NA	TRBV6-6	TRBJ1-1	NA	16
TGTGCCAGCAGTTTTGCCCTGGTCAGTGAGCAGTTCTTC	CASSFALVSEQFF	NA	TRBV12-3/TRBV12-4	TRBJ2-1	NA	13
TGTGCCAGCTCACCACAAGTGGCCCGCATTGGCAATGAGCAGTTCTTC	CASSPQVARIGNEQFF	once	TRBV18	TRBJ2-1	NA	16
TGCAGCGTTGAAGATATGAGGCGGGGAAGGAACACTGAAGCTTTCTTT	CSVEDMRRGRNTEAFF	NA	TRBV29-1	TRBJ1-1	NA	16
TGTGCCAGCAGCTCCAAGGGACTGAACACCGGGGAGCTGTTTTTT	CASSSKGLNTGELFF	NA	TRBV7-2	TRBJ2-2	NA	15
TGTGCCAGCAGCCCCATCTCTGGGGCCAACGTCCTGACTTTC	CASSPISGANVLTF	NA	TRBV11-1	TRBJ2-6	NA	14
TGTGCCAGCAGCCCCGGGTCTCATAGCACAGATACGCAGTATTTT	CASSPGSHSTDTQYF	NA	TRBV11-3	TRBJ2-3	NA	15
TGTGCCAGCAGCTCCAGCGGGAGGGCCGGCTACGAGCAGTACTTC	CASSSSGRAGYEQYF	NA	TRBV9	TRBJ2-7	TRBD2	15
TGTGCCAGCAGCAGAGGACAGGAAAACACTGAAGCTTTCTTT	CASSRGQENTEAFF	few	TRBV7-9	TRBJ1-1	TRBD1	14
TGCGCCAGCAGCATAAGACAGGGGAGTTACACTGAAGCTTTCTTT	CASSIRQGSYTEAFF	once	TRBV5-1	TRBJ1-1	TRBD1	15
TGTGCCGCCCTCGGGCCGGGACAGCAAATCTCTGGGGCCAACGTCCTGACTTTC	CAALGPGQQISGANVLTF	NA	TRBV28	TRBJ2-6	TRBD1	18
TGTGCCAGCAGCCAAGAAATAGCCGGCCCAAATCAGCCCCAGCATTTT	CASSQEIAGPNQPQHF	NA	TRBV3-1/TRBV3-2	TRBJ1-5	NA	16
TGTGCCAGCAAGGGGGCATACTCCTACAATGAGCAGTTCTTC	CASKGAYSYNEQFF	NA	TRBV6-5	TRBJ2-1	TRBD1	14
TGTGCCATCAGTGTGGCCGAATCCACCGGGGAGCTGTTTTTT	CAISVAESTGELFF	once	TRBV10-3	TRBJ2-2	NA	14
TGTGCCAGCAGTTTTAGAGGGGGTCGCAATCAGCCCCAGCATTTT	CASSFRGGRNQPQHF	NA	TRBV28	TRBJ1-5	NA	15
TGCGCCAGCAGCTTGGGACTAGCGGGATCAGATACGCAGTATTTT	CASSLGLAGSDTQYF	NA	TRBV5-1	TRBJ2-3	TRBD2	15
TGTGCCAGTAGTCTCTCTCCGCGGGACAGGGGGAATGAAAAACTGTTTTTT	CASSLSPRDRGNEKLFF	NA	TRBV19	TRBJ1-4	TRBD1	17
TGTGCCAGCAGCCGCAGACCGGCTAGCAGGGGTAATGAGCAGTTCTTC	CASSRRPASRGNEQFF	NA	TRBV3-1/TRBV3-2	TRBJ2-1	NA	16
TGTGCCAGCAAAACTCCGGGACAGGACACAGATACGCAGTATTTT	CASKTPGQDTDTQYF	once	TRBV28	TRBJ2-3	TRBD1	15
TGTGCCAGCTCACCACCAGGCGCAGGGAACTATGGCTACACCTTC	CASSPPGAGNYGYTF	NA	TRBV18	TRBJ1-2	NA	15
TGTGCCAGCAGTTTGTTCGAGTCACCCCTCCACTTT	CASSLFESPLHF	NA	TRBV28	TRBJ1-6	NA	12
TGTGCCAGCACGACTCACCCCACTGAAGCTTTCTTT	CASTTHPTEAFF	NA	TRBV28	TRBJ1-1	NA	12
TGTGCCTGGATGCGGGACAGGGCCTATGGCTACACCTTC	CAWMRDRAYGYTF	once	TRBV30	TRBJ1-2	TRBD1	13
TGTGCCAGCAGGACAGGGGGCAGTGGCTACACCTTC	CASRTGGSGYTF	NA	TRBV27	TRBJ1-2	TRBD1	12
TGTGCCACCAGTGGGGGACACAGCACAGATACGCAGTATTTT	CATSGGHSTDTQYF	once	TRBV24-1	TRBJ2-3	NA	14
TGCGCCAGCAGCCAAGATCCAGGTTTGGGACTCTATCAGCCCCAGCATTTT	CASSQDPGLGLYQPQHF	NA	TRBV4-1	TRBJ1-5	NA	17
TGTGCCAGCAGCCAATCCGGACTAGCGGAATACGAGCAGTACTTC	CASSQSGLAEYEQYF	NA	TRBV3-1/TRBV3-2	TRBJ2-7	TRBD2	15
TGTGCCAGTAGTCCACAGGGTCCAGGAGAGACCCAGTACTTC	CASSPQGPGETQYF	NA	TRBV19	TRBJ2-5	NA	14
TGTGCCAGCAGTCCAGGGACAGGGGAACCTCAGCCCCAGCATTTT	CASSPGTGEPQPQHF	NA	TRBV16	TRBJ1-5	TRBD1	15
TGCGCCAGCAGCCCCGGACAGGGCGGACAGCCCCAGCATTTT	CASSPGQGGQPQHF	NA	TRBV5-1	TRBJ1-5	TRBD1	14
TGTGCCAGCAGCTTAGCGAGGGGGCAACTGGCTGAAGCTTTCTTT	CASSLARGQLAEAFF	NA	TRBV7-8	TRBJ1-1	TRBD1	15
TGCGCCAGCAGTGAGTCGCAAGGGCGGGACTCACCCCTCCACTTT	CASSESQGRDSPLHF	NA	TRBV10-2	TRBJ1-6	NA	15
TGTGCCAGCAGCGTATCGGGACAAGGGGCGCGGCAGTACTTC	CASSVSGQGARQYF	NA	TRBV9	TRBJ2-4	NA	14
TGTGCCAGCAGCTTTGAACTCCCCAGGGGCTCTGGAAACACCATATATTTT	CASSFELPRGSGNTIYF	NA	TRBV12-1	TRBJ1-3	NA	17
TGTGCCAGCAGCTCCAGGGATCAGCCCCAGCATTTT	CASSSRDQPQHF	NA	TRBV5-5	TRBJ1-5	NA	12
TGTGCCAGCAGGGGGACTAGCGGGATAGTCTCCTACAATGAGCAGTTCTTC	CASRGTSGIVSYNEQFF	once	TRBV6-4	TRBJ2-1	TRBD2	17
TGTGCCAGCAGCTTAATTACCTCCTCCTGGGGCGGCTACACCTTC	CASSLITSSWGGYTF	NA	TRBV7-9	TRBJ1-2	NA	15
TGTGCCAGCAGTGAAGGGTCTAGCGGGGGTAATGAGCAGTTCTTC	CASSEGSSGGNEQFF	NA	TRBV6-1	TRBJ2-1	TRBD2	15
TGTGCCAGCAGCCCCGGGACTAGCGGCCCAATCTCCTACAATGAGCAGTTCTTC	CASSPGTSGPISYNEQFF	NA	TRBV7-2	TRBJ2-1	TRBD2	18
TGTGCCAGCAGACCTGAAGGACACAAAAATCAGCCCCAGCATTTT	CASRPEGHKNQPQHF	NA	TRBV6-6	TRBJ1-5	NA	15
TGCGCCAGCAGCTTGGGGGTGCTAGCGGAGTCCTACAATGAGCAGTTCTTC	CASSLGVLAESYNEQFF	NA	TRBV5-1	TRBJ2-1	TRBD2	17
TGTGCCAGCAGCGCTGACAGGGACACTGAAGCTTTCTTT	CASSADRDTEAFF	NA	TRBV9	TRBJ1-1	TRBD1	13
TGTGCCAGCAGTTCAGGGATGGGTAAAAACATTCAGTACTTC	CASSSGMGKNIQYF	NA	TRBV6-2/TRBV6-3	TRBJ2-4	NA	14
TGTGCCTGGAGTCGCCAGGGGGGAGAAAAACTGTTTTTT	CAWSRQGGEKLFF	NA	TRBV30	TRBJ1-4	TRBD1	13
TGTGCCAGCAGCAAAGACAGGGGGCAGAGTGGCTACACCTTC	CASSKDRGQSGYTF	NA	TRBV5-6	TRBJ1-2	TRBD1	14
TGTGCCAGCAGCTTCAGGGTTTTCGATGAGCAGTTCTTC	CASSFRVFDEQFF	NA	TRBV7-9	TRBJ2-1	NA	13
TGTGCCAGCAGCTTAGAAGGGGGCAGGTCTGGAAACACCATATATTTT	CASSLEGGRSGNTIYF	NA	TRBV11-2	TRBJ1-3	TRBD1	16
TGCGCCAGCAGCCAAGTTAAGAGGGAAAAACTGTTTTTT	CASSQVKREKLFF	NA	TRBV4-1	TRBJ1-4	NA	13
TGTGCCAGCAGTGAAACAGGGGGCGACAATGGCTACACCTTC	CASSETGGDNGYTF	NA	TRBV25-1	TRBJ1-2	TRBD1	14
TGTGCCAGCACCGGGGGACTAGCGGAAAACAATGAGCAGTTCTTC	CASTGGLAENNEQFF	NA	TRBV27	TRBJ2-1	TRBD2	15
TGTGCCTGCCTACAGGGGACCTACGAGCAGTACTTC	CACLQGTYEQYF	NA	TRBV30	TRBJ2-7	TRBD1	12
TGTGCCAGCAGTTTCGGCGCAGGGCCTACTAAAGCTTTCTTT	CASSFGAGPTKAFF	NA	TRBV28	TRBJ1-1	NA	14
TGTGCCAGCAGCTTGGTGCTAGCGGGAGTCCTAGGTCGGACCGAGCAGTACTTC	CASSLVLAGVLGRTEQYF	NA	TRBV5-4	TRBJ2-7	TRBD2	18
TGTGCCAGCAGTTCCGTCGGGCAGGGGGGTCGCAACACCATATATTTT	CASSSVGQGGRNTIYF	NA	TRBV5-6	TRBJ1-3	TRBD1	16
TGCGCCAGCAGCCCCTTGGGGGGCGGGAGGGCTAGCACAGATACGCAGTATTTT	CASSPLGGGRASTDTQYF	NA	TRBV5-1	TRBJ2-3	TRBD2	18
TGCAGCGCCATGGAGTATGAGCAGTTCTTC	CSAMEYEQFF	NA	TRBV29-1	TRBJ2-1	NA	10
TGCGCCAGCAGTGAGAGTCACAGGCCCTACGAGCAGTACTTC	CASSESHRPYEQYF	NA	TRBV10-1	TRBJ2-7	NA	14
TGCGCCAGCAGTCGACAGGGAAAGGCTAATGAAAAACTGTTTTTT	CASSRQGKANEKLFF	NA	TRBV5-1	TRBJ1-4	TRBD1	15